A selection of T cell receptor beta chains follows, all from one sample in a study of Tregs in tolerant kidney transplant recipients. Data came from immunoSEQ multiplex PCR; TCRdb stores just in-frame clones and leaves some out. The sample has 200,000 to 300,000 clones, roughly 80% seen once; the top ten hold roughly 0.67%. Source material: CD4+ T cells from blood. The receptors originated from a human donor in good health. Both conserved end residues are part of each CDR3. The order of the fields is clone size, J gene, D gene, V gene, CDR3 DNA, CDR3 protein. A D gene is named only where the DNA matches it firmly. Expanded clones get a size class; other rows say once, few or many, or leave the size out.

>.|TRBJ2-5|.|TRBV6-6
TGTGCCAGCAGTTACTCAAAGGGGGGCTTCCAAGAGACCCAGTACTTC
CASSYSKGGFQETQYF
>.|TRBJ2-1|.|TRBV7-2
TGTGCCAGCAGCTTAGGGGGCCTAGCACCAAGGAACGCGCAGTTCTTC
CASSLGGLAPRNAQFF
>.|TRBJ1-1|.|TRBV18
TGTGCCAGCTCACCGTCGTCTACGGGAGTAAGAACGGCTGAAGCTTTCTTT
CASSPSSTGVRTAEAFF
>few|TRBJ1-4|.|TRBV6-1
TGTGCCAGCAGTGAAACAGGGTTAGATGAAAAACTGTTTTTT
CASSETGLDEKLFF
>.|TRBJ1-5|.|TRBV27
TGTGCCAGCAGGGAGGGGAATCAGCCCCAGCATTTT
CASREGNQPQHF
>.|TRBJ1-3|.|TRBV6-6
TGTGCCAGCAGTTTAGGAGGCTTAGGTCGAAACACCATATATTTT
CASSLGGLGRNTIYF
>.|TRBJ1-1|.|TRBV21-1
TGTGCCAGCAGCCCCCCACAGCTCATGAACACTGAAGCTTTCTTT
CASSPPQLMNTEAFF
>.|TRBJ1-1|.|TRBV25-1
TGTGCCAGCAGTGAATTCCCAGCAGACACTGAAGCTTTCTTT
CASSEFPADTEAFF
>.|TRBJ1-6|.|TRBV2
TGTGCCAGCAGGAGGCCGGGACATAATTCACCCCTCCACTTT
CASRRPGHNSPLHF
>.|TRBJ2-7|TRBD2|TRBV11-2
TGTGCCAGCAGCTTAGGGAGGGCGGGGGTGACCTACGAGCAGTACTTC
CASSLGRAGVTYEQYF
>.|TRBJ2-6|.|TRBV10-3
TGTGCCATCAGTCGGGTCCCCGCGGGACAATTTTCTGGGGCCAACGTCCTGACTTTC
CAISRVPAGQFSGANVLTF
>.|TRBJ1-6|.|TRBV6-1
TGTGCCAGCAGTATCAAAGGGGTTAATTCACCCCTCCACTTT
CASSIKGVNSPLHF
>.|TRBJ2-6|TRBD1|TRBV19
TGTGCCAGTATTGGGACAGGACTCGGCTCTGGGGCCAACGTCCTGACTTTC
CASIGTGLGSGANVLTF
>.|TRBJ1-2|TRBD1|TRBV4-1
TGCGCCAGCAGCCAAGTCGGGACAGGGGGCCCGGTCTATGGCTACACCTTC
CASSQVGTGGPVYGYTF
>.|TRBJ1-2|TRBD1|TRBV29-1
TGCAGCGTGAAACCGACAGGGTTTGACTATGGCTACACCTTC
CSVKPTGFDYGYTF
>.|TRBJ1-1|.|TRBV7-9
TGTGCCAGCAGCTGGGGGGAGACAGGCGGCACTGAAGCTTTCTTT
CASSWGETGGTEAFF
>.|TRBJ1-2|.|TRBV7-9
TGTGCCAGCAGCCCGGGCCCCTGGCACCACTACACCTTC
CASSPGPWHHYTF
>.|TRBJ1-2|.|TRBV6-5
TGTGCCAGCAGACCCGGGAGAAGAGACTATGGCTACACCTTC
CASRPGRRDYGYTF
>.|TRBJ2-2|TRBD2|TRBV19
TGTGCCAGTAGTACAACCGGGACTAGCGGGAGCAGGGTCACCGGGGAGCTGTTTTTT
CASSTTGTSGSRVTGELFF
>.|TRBJ1-5|.|TRBV6-1
TGTGCCAGCAGTGACCTCTACAAAAAAAAACAGCCCCAGCATTTT
CASSDLYKKKQPQHF
>.|TRBJ2-4|.|TRBV11-2
TGTGCCAGCAGCAGAGAAATCGGCCTAGCCAAAAACATTCAGTACTTC
CASSREIGLAKNIQYF
>.|TRBJ1-6|.|TRBV9
TGTGCCAGCAGCGATGAGGGGGAGAGGGGCCTCCACTTT
CASSDEGERGLHF
>.|TRBJ2-1|TRBD2|TRBV5-6
TGTGCCAGCAGCAAAACGGGGGGAGCCAGCTCCTACAATGAGCAGTTCTTC
CASSKTGGASSYNEQFF
>few|TRBJ2-7|.|TRBV6-6
TGTGCCAGCAGTTATGGCGGACGGGAGCTTTCCTACGAGCAGTACTTC
CASSYGGRELSYEQYF
>.|TRBJ1-1|TRBD1|TRBV18
TGTGCCAGCTCTCCACAGGGGCCGCAGGGTGTCACTGAAGCTTTCTTT
CASSPQGPQGVTEAFF
>.|TRBJ1-4|.|TRBV6-1
TGTGCCAGCAGCTCGGGGGGCCCGGGAGAAAAACTGTTTTTT
CASSSGGPGEKLFF
>.|TRBJ1-1|.|TRBV10-2
TGCGCCAGCACCCGAACGGTGGACACTGAAGCTTTCTTT
CASTRTVDTEAFF
>.|TRBJ1-4|.|TRBV7-9
TGTGCCAGCAGCCCCTCTATAGGGACCCAGCGGAACCTGTTTTTT
CASSPSIGTQRNLFF
>.|TRBJ1-6|.|TRBV19
TGTGCCAGTAAGGGATTTAATAATTCACCCCTCCACTTT
CASKGFNNSPLHF
>few|TRBJ1-2|.|TRBV6-1
TGTGCCAGCAGTGAAGCGGAGGACTATGGCTACACCTTC
CASSEAEDYGYTF
>.|TRBJ2-1|.|TRBV7-9
TGTGCCAGCAGCCCTGTGGGCGGGGGCACCTACAATGAGCAGTTCTTC
CASSPVGGGTYNEQFF
>.|TRBJ1-4|TRBD1|TRBV2
TGTGCCAGCAGTGAGGGGTTAACAGGGGGCGCAAGTGAAAAACTGTTTTTT
CASSEGLTGGASEKLFF
>.|TRBJ2-5|.|TRBV6-6
TGTGCCAGCAGTTGGGAGTGGGAGACCCAGTACTTC
CASSWEWETQYF
>.|TRBJ1-2|.|TRBV20-1
TGCAGTGCCAGCCCTGGCTACACCTTC
CSASPGYTF
>.|TRBJ1-3|.|TRBV4-2
TGTGCCAGCAGCCAGATACCGGGCCGGGGTGTTTTGGGAGGAAACACCATATATTTT
CASSQIPGRGVLGGNTIYF
>.|TRBJ1-1|.|TRBV5-1
TGCGCCAGCAGTCAGGACAGAATTGGCGAAGCTTTCTTT
CASSQDRIGEAFF
>.|TRBJ2-1|TRBD2|TRBV10-1
TGCGCCACCGGCACCGGACTAGCGGGAGGTAATGAGCAGTTCTTC
CATGTGLAGGNEQFF
>.|TRBJ2-7|.|TRBV4-1
TGCGCCAGCAGCCCTGGGGCCTTAGGAGGCCTCGAGCAGTACTTC
CASSPGALGGLEQYF
>.|TRBJ1-1|TRBD1|TRBV5-3
TGTGCCAGAAGGAAGGACAGGGCCGAATCAACTGAAGCTTTCTTT
CARRKDRAESTEAFF